The TCR beta chain described here comes from a study of blood T cell repertoires in COVID-19. The table came from immunoSEQ multiplex PCR; TCRdb's copy has only in-frame clones and leaves some out. Altogether 95,000 to 110,000 clones are present, about four fifths being singletons, with the ten largest covering 2.5% to 3.5%. This clone was seen only once. The specimen sequenced was peripheral blood. This TCR derives from a woman older than 75 with active or convalescent COVID-19.

The CDR3 loop reads CASSQTGASGAFLQETQYF. As DNA, the CDR3 is TGCGCCAGCAGCCAAACTGGGGCTAGCGGGGCCTTCCTCCAAGAGACCCAGTACTTC. The chain has TRBV4-3 and TRBJ2-5, with 9 bases identical to TRBD2. CDR3 length equals 19 residues. Germline CDR1 is LGHNA and CDR2 is YSLEER. The trim removed 2 bases at V and 1 base at J, leaving 14 bases unmatched.